This T cell receptor (beta chain) was identified during a study of T cell responses to AZD1222 COVID-19 vaccine. Using immunoSEQ multiplex PCR, the repertoire was profiled, and TCRdb retains in-frame clones only, with some absent. The sample yields approximately 190,000 clones, roughly 91% seen once. The CDR3 loop spans 13 amino acids. Germline lookup yields CDR1 SGHVS and CDR2 FQNEAQ. V lost 3 bases to trimming and J lost 5 bases, with 10 bases between them. The sequencing used peripheral blood, collected on day 0 of AZD1222 vaccination. The receptor was isolated from an adult in good health. The V and J genes are TRBV7-8 and TRBJ1-1; D is uncertain. CDR3 nucleotides: TGTGCCAGCAGCTTTAGACCCGCGACTGAAGCTTTCTTT. It is translated as CASSFRPATEAFF.